This T cell receptor beta chain comes out of a study of T cell responses to AZD1222 COVID-19 vaccine (dated by TCRdb to about 2021). General notes on the study: TCR sequencing covered 233 trial participants: 200 to 210 given two doses of AZD1222 and around 26 given two doses of MenACWY control vaccine. Trial participants were enrolled into age subgroups of 18-55, 56-69 and 70-plus years, which contained roughly 150, 30 and 60 TCR-sequenced participants, respectively. General findings and caveats noted by the study authors: Because no samples from the day 14 peak response were available, repertoires could be characterized only after the peak T cell response. The 56-69-year group was small, and its depth increase did not reach significance, likely because of low power. CD4 TCRs associated with the vaccine covered the entire spike protein, and the dominant responses were in regions 160-218 and 743-854. Spike-specific TCR breadth and depth rose significantly after two AZD1222 doses compared with day 0 and with MenACWY recipients. Conclusions about previously exposed vaccinees are limited because only a handful of AZD1222 recipients were SARS-CoV-2 seropositive at baseline. Nearly half of unique spike-specific TCRs reportedly recognized epitopes outside regions mutated in the B.1.351 and B.1.1.7 variants. Participants were mostly white British, with more females than males. The authors suggested clonal diversity may have been underestimated.

On this clone: It lacks a known antigen. No base quality values were provided; no much bigger clone lies one nucleotide off.

The CDR3 regions of human TCRbeta chains were analyzed by immunosequencing. Per the original workflow: TCRs in the repertoires were compared against a reference library of SARS-CoV-2-specific TCRs that had been generated with the MIRA antigen-specificity platform. Breadth was defined as the fraction of unique TCRs that were SARS-CoV-2-associated, and depth was defined as the fraction of total T cells that were SARS-CoV-2-associated. Using the MIRA data, each spike-specific TCR was mapped to the spike region that the TCR reacts to and placed in a CD4 or CD8 class. Log10-transformed breadth and depth values were compared by one-way ANOVA with Sidak's multiple comparisons tests. The table was pulled from immuneACCESS by TCRdb, which kept in-frame rearrangements only. Such tables lose some clones; where checked, under half of the loss comes from unresolved V genes, and the rest has no known cause. The DNA gave D and trimming, while V, J and clone size come from that table. The table for this sample lists some 120,000 clones; around 90% of them were counted only once. About 19% of the sample is in the top ten clones.

The CDR3 measures 16 amino acids from cysteine to phenylalanine. Just CDR3 DNA is preserved here, 48 bases in frame from base 1. In light of the paper, this sample's time point label describes: baseline before first vaccination. In light of the paper, this sample's treatment or condition label describes: meningococcal conjugate vaccine given as trial control. Vaccinee samples were obtained from the UK trials COV001 and COV002, which included a single-blind randomized controlled phase 2/3 trial of AZD1222 (ChAdOx1 nCoV-19) in healthy adults. For TCRbeta chain sequencing, PBMC samples from trial participants were taken at day 0 and at day 28 after the second dose.

The sequence is built from TRBV21-1 and TRBJ1-5. TRBV21-1 represents a pseudogene. This sequence was found in an adult in good health. The sample here was peripheral blood, taken on day 0 of MenACWY control vaccination. The CDR3 region reads CASSNGAQRSNQPQHF. The sequence in DNA is TGTGCCAGCAGCAACGGGGCCCAAAGGAGCAATCAGCCCCAGCATTTT.